Below are 10 T cell receptor beta chains sequenced from a single sample in a study of B cell selection in AIRE deficiency. The table came from immunoSEQ multiplex PCR; TCRdb's copy has only in-frame clones and leaves some out. Of tens of thousands of clones listed, about 96% are singletons. Sorting defined conventional CD4 T cells as CD4+CD127+. The source material was CD4+CD127+ conventional T cells sorted from PBMCs. The receptors here all came from a human donor in good health.

This chain uses TRBV27 with TRBJ2-1; D is undetermined. Trimming took 2 bases from V and 0 from J, leaving 8 bases between them. The CDR3 runs to 15 residues. Looked up from germline, CDR1 is MNHEY and CDR2 is SMNVEV (reference sequence). CDR3 loop: CASSLAGVSYNEQFF. CDR3 DNA: TGTGCCAGCAGTTTAGCAGGAGTCTCCTACAATGAGCAGTTCTTC.

The chain joins TRBV25-1 to TRBJ1-3; 8 positions agree with TRBD1. CDR3 length: 14 residues. Germline V gene lookup returns CDR1 MGHDK and CDR2 SYGVNS. Trimming removed 4 bases from V and 6 bases from J; junction bases left unmatched: 5. The CDR3: CASSGQGLENTIYF. The CDR3 nucleotides are TGTGCCAGCAGTGGACAGGGGCTGGAAAACACCATATATTTT.

The rearrangement joins TRBV5-6 to TRBJ2-2, with 10 positions matching TRBD1. CDR3 size: 16 residues. The V gene's germline CDR1 is SGHDT and CDR2 YYEEEE. V lost 2 bases, J lost 5 bases, and 6 bases stayed unmatched. DNA of the CDR3: TGTGCCAGCAGCTTCGAGCCGGGACAGGGGACCGGGGAGCTGTTTTTT. Protein product: CASSFEPGQGTGELFF.

V gene TRBV4-1 combines with J gene TRBJ2-1; D perhaps matches TRBD2 (6 bases). Trimming took off 1 base at V and 3 bases at J, with 10 bases between the two ends. The CDR3 is 15 amino acids. Germline CDR1 and CDR2: MGHRA and YSYEKL. CDR3 DNA sequence: TGCGCCAGCAGCCAAGGGCCTAGCGACTACAATGAGCAGTTCTTC. This encodes CASSQGPSDYNEQFF.

The chain joins TRBV11-2 to TRBJ2-7; TRBD2 aligns across 8 bases. The CDR3 contains 14 residues. V was clipped by 5 bases and J by 0 bases; unmatched bases: 3. Per the germline V gene, CDR1 is SGHAT and CDR2 is FQNNGV. CDR3 protein: CASSRGGSSYEQYF. The DNA of the CDR3 is TGTGCCAGCAGCCGCGGGGGGAGCTCCTACGAGCAGTACTTC.

CDR3 DNA: TGTGCCAGCAGTGAGTACAGGGGAAAAATCTATGGCTACACCTTC. Translation gives CASSEYRGKIYGYTF. V is TRBV27 and J is TRBJ1-2; 7 bases fit TRBD1. The CDR3 runs to 15 residues. J was trimmed by 4 bases and V by 5 bases; bases with no gene match: 10. CDR1 is MNHEY, CDR2 SMNVEV, per germline (reference sequence).

The J gene is TRBJ1-2, the V gene TRBV4-3; weak D call: TRBD1 (6 bases). The CDR3 runs 17 residues. Trimming removed 0 bases from V and 7 bases from J, with 21 bases in between. The V gene's germline CDR1 is LGHNA and CDR2 YSLEER. CDR3 protein: CASSQDHGGRGRSGYTF. CDR3 DNA: TGCGCCAGCAGCCAAGATCATGGGGGGCGCGGGAGGAGTGGCTACACCTTC.

The chain joins TRBV5-1 to TRBJ1-5; tentative D call: TRBD1 (5 bases). Trimming removed 4 bases from V and 4 bases from J, with 18 bases in between. Germline V gives CDR1 SGHRS, CDR2 YFSETQ. This CDR3 region has 16 residues. Written as DNA, the CDR3 is TGCGCCAGCAGCCCCGGGACGGCGGGGGGGAATCAGCCCCAGCATTTT. Translating it yields CASSPGTAGGNQPQHF.

The gene calls are TRBV28 and TRBJ1-2, with 7 bases that match TRBD1. The CDR3 is made up of 13 amino acids. Per the germline V gene, CDR1 is MDHEN and CDR2 is SYDVKM. V trimming: 6 bases; J trimming: 8 bases; junction bases outside the gene matches: 9. In nucleotides, the CDR3 is TGTGCCAGCAGCCTCCGACAGGGTAAAGGCTACACCTTC. Protein: CASSLRQGKGYTF.

CDR3 sequence: CAWSRGGETQYF. In DNA form, the CDR3 reads TGTGCCTGGAGTCGGGGGGGAGAGACCCAGTACTTC. The chain is built from TRBV30 and TRBJ2-5; 8 bases are shared with TRBD2. This CDR3 region has 12 residues. V lost 2 bases, J lost 4 bases, and 0 bases stayed unmatched. In germline, CDR1 is GTSNPN, CDR2 SVGIG (reference sequence).